This T cell receptor beta chain comes out of a study of cytomegalovirus exposure and HLA in healthy donors. As for the study in general: The approximately 120 million unique TCR beta sequences, from about 190 million T cells, were found by an earlier analysis.

J was trimmed by 8 bases and V by 0 bases; bases with no gene match: 7. CDR1 and CDR2 (germline): SGDLS, YYNGEE. The CDR3 spans 14 residues. A remark on this clone: Its antigen is as yet unknown.

The study, taken as a whole, reports: There were several of the most significant clusters that appeared linked to common viral pathogens in a later analysis. The productive fraction for most TCR beta V segments was about 87% or about 30% in an earlier analysis. In a later analysis, TCR beta V- and J-gene trimming showed a link to a missense DCLRE1C variant.

The PCR employed 60 Vbeta primers together with 13 Jbeta primers. Generated by immunoSEQ multiplex PCR, the TCRdb table keeps only in-frame clones and is missing some. The sample shows about 170,000 clones, under 85% of them seen only once. The chain links TRBV9 to TRBJ1-2; 7 positions match TRBD1. The clonotype originates from a female donor in good health and CMV-seronegative. Specimen: PBMCs. The CDR3 nucleotides read TGTGCCAGCAGCGTAGCAACAGGGGTCGGGGGCTACACCTTC. Its translation: CASSVATGVGGYTF.